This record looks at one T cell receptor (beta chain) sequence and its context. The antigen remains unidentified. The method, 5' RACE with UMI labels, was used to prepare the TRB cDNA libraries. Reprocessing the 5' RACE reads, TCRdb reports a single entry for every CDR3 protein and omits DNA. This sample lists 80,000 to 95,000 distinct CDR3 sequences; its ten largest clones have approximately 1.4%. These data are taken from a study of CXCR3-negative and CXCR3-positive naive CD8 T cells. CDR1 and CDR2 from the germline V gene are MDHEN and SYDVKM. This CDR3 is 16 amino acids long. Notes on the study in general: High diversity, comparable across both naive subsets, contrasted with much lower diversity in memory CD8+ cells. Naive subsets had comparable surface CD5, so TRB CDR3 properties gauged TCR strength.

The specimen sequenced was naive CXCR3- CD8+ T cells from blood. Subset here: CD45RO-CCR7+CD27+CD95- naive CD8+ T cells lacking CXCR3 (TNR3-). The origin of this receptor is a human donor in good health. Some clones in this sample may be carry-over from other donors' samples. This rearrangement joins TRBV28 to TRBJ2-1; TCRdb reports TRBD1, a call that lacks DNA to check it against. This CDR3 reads CASSLITGLTVNEQFF.